These 11 T cell receptor beta chains were sequenced from one sample in a study of control samples from healthy donors and cancer patients. Sequencing was performed with immunoSEQ multiplex PCR; in TCRdb, only in-frame clones are kept and a portion is missing. The top ten hold around 0.8% of the sample, which has about 50,000 clones, approximately 90% seen once. The sample consisted of PBMCs. These TCRs come from a man younger than 45 with colorectal cancer.

V gene TRBV7-6 combines with J gene TRBJ1-3; D perhaps matches TRBD1 (5 bases). Germline CDR1 is SGHVS and CDR2 is FNYEAQ. V dropped 5 bases and J dropped 2 bases, with 10 bases sitting between them. This CDR3 contains 14 residues. This chain's CDR3 is CASSRDFAGNTIYF. CDR3 in DNA: TGTGCCAGCAGCCGGGACTTCGCTGGAAACACCATATATTTT.

This chain uses TRBV30 with TRBJ1-2, with 8 bases that match TRBD1. V lost 2 bases, J lost 4 bases, and 6 bases stayed unmatched. CDR3 length: 14 residues. Looked up from germline, CDR1 is GTSNPN and CDR2 is SVGIG (reference sequence). The CDR3 protein is CAWSPDRGSYGYTF. In DNA, the CDR3 is TGTGCCTGGAGTCCAGACAGGGGAAGCTATGGCTACACCTTC.

This clone was found a few times. This chain connects TRBV30 to TRBJ1-5; perhaps TRBD1 as D (6 bases). Germline lookup yields CDR1 GTSNPN and CDR2 SVGIG (reference sequence). This CDR3 comprises 14 residues. Trimming cost V 4 bases and J 0 bases, with 10 bases left between them. CDR3 loop: CAWTLGHSNQPQHF. CDR3 coding DNA: TGTGCCTGGACACTGGGACATAGCAATCAGCCCCAGCATTTT.

The rearrangement joins TRBV19 to TRBJ1-5; unclear D gene. This CDR3 contains 12 residues. CDR1 and CDR2 from the germline V gene are LNHDA and SQIVND (reference sequence). With 6 bases removed from V and 4 bases from J, the gap between germline ends came to 7 bases. CDR3 amino acids: CASSIHNQPQHF. CDR3 in DNA: TGTGCCAGTAGCATCCATAATCAGCCCCAGCATTTT.

The chain employs TRBV19 and TRBJ1-4, with 9 bases aligning to TRBD1. Per the germline V gene, CDR1 is LNHDA and CDR2 is SQIVND (reference sequence). The CDR3 has 17 amino acids. After removal of 1 base from V and 5 bases from J, the junction contained 8 bases not matched to a gene. The CDR3 loop reads CASSIGDSGTGNEKLFF. CDR3 nucleotide sequence: TGTGCCAGTAGTATAGGAGATTCCGGGACAGGGAATGAAAAACTGTTTTTT.

This rearrangement joins TRBV9 to TRBJ2-1, with D possibly being TRBD1 (6 bases). Germline CDR1 SGDLS, CDR2 YYNGEE. Trimming pared 0 bases from V and 2 bases from J, leaving 9 bases between. The CDR3 has 15 amino acids. The CDR3: CASSVVRGPYNEQFF. The CDR3 coding sequence is TGTGCCAGCAGCGTAGTCAGGGGCCCCTACAATGAGCAGTTCTTC.

This sequence joins TRBV7-9 and TRBJ2-5, with D unclear. CDR3 length: 13 amino acids. The germline V gene encodes CDR1 SEHNR and CDR2 FQNEAQ (reference sequence). Trimming took off 1 base at V and 5 bases at J, with 8 bases between the two ends. Here the CDR3 reads CASSLEPQETQYF. CDR3 nucleotides: TGTGCCAGCAGCTTAGAACCCCAGGAGACCCAGTACTTC.

This chain joins TRBV3-1 (or the pseudogene TRBV3-2) and TRBJ2-2, with TRBD1 matching over 8 bases. With V trimmed by 0 bases and J by 4 bases, 13 bases remained unmatched. The germline V gene encodes CDR1 LGHDT and CDR2 YNNKEL (reference sequence). This CDR3 is built from 19 residues. DNA for the CDR3: TGTGCCAGCAGCCAAGATTGGGGCCCTGGACAGGGAAGCACCGGGGAGCTGTTTTTT. This gives the protein CASSQDWGPGQGSTGELFF.

The chain couples TRBV4-1 to TRBJ1-1; TRBD1 matches 7 bases. The CDR3 has 18 amino acids. The germline gives CDR1 MGHRA, CDR2 YSYEKL. Trimming cost V 4 bases and J 0 bases; bases outside gene matches: 14. CDR3 protein: CASSLPQGRRTMNTEAFF. The CDR3 region has the DNA TGCGCCAGCAGCCTCCCACAGGGGAGGAGAACTATGAACACTGAAGCTTTCTTT.

This rearrangement joins TRBV2 to TRBJ2-7, with D tentatively TRBD1 or TRBD2 (5 bases each). The CDR3 length is 16 residues. Germline lookup yields CDR1 SNHLY and CDR2 FYNNEI. The V end was cut by 2 bases, the J end by 0 bases, with 14 bases between. The CDR3: CASSERDVPSSYEQYF. In nucleotides, the CDR3 is TGTGCCAGCAGTGAACGGGACGTCCCGAGCTCCTACGAGCAGTACTTC.

The rearrangement links TRBV5-1 to TRBJ2-4; D not certain. V was shortened by 2 bases and J by 3 bases, with 12 bases between the two germline ends. Looked up from germline, CDR1 is SGHRS and CDR2 is YFSETQ. There are 15 residues in the CDR3. CDR3: CASSLGGSDKNIQYF. CDR3 coding DNA: TGCGCCAGCAGCTTAGGTGGGTCGGACAAAAACATTCAGTACTTC. The full variable domain, with the rest looked up from reference TRBV5-1 and TRBJ2-4, is KAGVTQTPRYLIKTRGQQVTLSCSPISGHRSVSWYQQTPGQGLQFLFEYFSETQRNKGNFPGRFSGRQFSNSRSEMNVSTLELGDSALYLCASSLGGSDKNIQYFGAGTRLSVL.